This passage covers 18 T cell receptor beta chains from one sample sequenced in a study of control samples from healthy donors and cancer patients. Profiled with immunoSEQ multiplex PCR; TCRdb holds only in-frame clones, not every one. The table lists 65,000 to 100,000 clones, 91% of them singletons. Sequencing was carried out using blood. The receptors here all came from a man aged 45-65 years in good health.

CDR3 DNA: TGTGCCAGCAGCTCCTTACAGGGGGGAAACACCATATATTTT. As protein: CASSSLQGGNTIYF. The chain couples TRBV11-2 to TRBJ1-3; TRBD1 agrees at 7 bases. The V and J ends lost 4 bases and 4 bases, in that order; junction bases with no gene match: 4. CDR3 length: 14 amino acids. The germline V gene has CDR1 SGHAT and CDR2 FQNNGV.

The V call is TRBV9, the J call TRBJ1-3; the match to TRBD1 covers 7 bases. The V gene's germline CDR1 is SGDLS and CDR2 YYNGEE. V was clipped by 4 bases and J by 4 bases; unmatched bases: 8. The CDR3 has 15 amino acids. The CDR3 DNA reads TGTGCCAGCAGCTTACGACAGGGTTCGGGAAACACCATATATTTT. It yields the protein CASSLRQGSGNTIYF.

The chain has TRBV19 and TRBJ2-6; tentative D call: TRBD1 (6 bases). The CDR3 length is 17 residues. V was trimmed by 4 bases and J by 4 bases, leaving 17 bases between them. The germline CDR1 and CDR2 sequences are LNHDA and SQIVND (reference sequence). The CDR3 protein is CASSRAGALAGANVLTF. The DNA of the CDR3 is TGTGCCAGTAGTAGGGCAGGGGCCCTGGCCGGGGCCAACGTCCTGACTTTC.

The chain recombines TRBV2 with TRBJ1-6; 8 bases map to TRBD1. The CDR3 is made up of 14 amino acids. The germline V gene encodes CDR1 SNHLY and CDR2 FYNNEI. Trimming removed 7 bases from V and 9 bases from J; junction bases left unmatched: 8. CDR3 in DNA: TGTGCCAGCATAGGACAGGGTCTGGGTTCACCCCTCCACTTT. Translated: CASIGQGLGSPLHF. Full variable domain (missing parts from reference TRBV2 and TRBJ1-6): EPEVTQTPSHQVTQMGQEVILRCVPISNHLYFYWYRQILGQKVEFLVSFYNNEISEKSEIFDDQFSVERPDGSNFTLKIRSTKLEDSAMYFCASIGQGLGSPLHFGNGTRLTVT.

This clone showed up just once. The chain recombines TRBV9 with TRBJ1-1; D uncertain. Germline V gives CDR1 SGDLS, CDR2 YYNGEE. This CDR3 is built from 14 residues. The ends were cut back, 0 bases at V and 1 base at J, with 7 bases in the middle. Written as DNA, the CDR3 is TGTGCCAGCAGCGTAGGATGGGGGAACACTGAAGCTTTCTTT. It translates to CASSVGWGNTEAFF.

The chain recombines TRBV7-2 with TRBJ2-7; D remains unclear. This CDR3 spans 15 amino acids. The germline V and J ends were trimmed by 1 base and 0 bases, with 10 bases remaining between them. CDR1 and CDR2 (germline): SGHTA, FQGNSA. CDR3 sequence reads: CASSLGHRLSYEQYF. CDR3 nucleotide sequence: TGTGCCAGCAGCTTAGGACACCGCCTCTCCTACGAGCAGTACTTC.

The chain is built from TRBV6-5 and TRBJ1-6; tentative D call: TRBD1 (5 bases). The CDR3 contains 15 residues. Per the germline V gene, CDR1 is MNHEY and CDR2 is SVGAGI. V gave up 8 bases and J gave up 9 bases, with 20 bases separating them. The CDR3 region is CASRLWGGDGSPLHF. The CDR3 bases are TGTGCCAGCCGGCTCTGGGGCGGGGATGGTTCACCCCTCCACTTT.

The chain links TRBV6-6 to TRBJ1-1, with D uncertain. Germline CDR1 and CDR2: MNHNY and SVGAGI (reference sequence). The ends were cut back, 1 base at V and 1 base at J, with 4 bases in the middle. This CDR3 region has 13 residues. The CDR3 nucleotides read TGTGCCAGCAGTTACTTGAAGAACACTGAAGCTTTCTTT. It encodes CASSYLKNTEAFF.

The chain recombines TRBV24-1 with TRBJ2-3; TRBD1 might be the D (6 bases). From germline, CDR1 is KGHDR and CDR2 SFDVKD. The CDR3 covers 13 residues. V was pared by 3 bases and J by 6 bases, with 9 bases between. CDR3: CATSDQGWDTQYF. CDR3 in DNA: TGTGCCACCAGTGATCAGGGGTGGGATACGCAGTATTTT.

The count of this clone is one. The chain employs TRBV19 and TRBJ1-5; possible D gene TRBD1, 6 bases. There are 15 residues in the CDR3. V lost 3 bases and J 6 bases, leaving 15 bases between the germline ends. Germline V CDR1 and CDR2: LNHDA, SQIVND (reference sequence). CDR3 in DNA: TGTGCCAGTAGTATTTGGGGACACGACCTTCAGCCCCAGCATTTT. Translation gives CASSIWGHDLQPQHF.

This chain links TRBV3-1 (or the pseudogene TRBV3-2) with TRBJ2-5, with a weak D call TRBD1 (5 bases). V shed 3 bases and J shed 5 bases, with 10 bases lying between them. CDR3 length: 13 residues. Germline CDR1 and CDR2: LGHDT and YNNKEL (reference sequence). Here the CDR3 reads CASSHWGWETQYF. The CDR3 DNA reads TGTGCCAGCAGCCATTGGGGCTGGGAGACCCAGTACTTC.

V usage is TRBV2 and J usage is TRBJ2-1, with TRBD1 matching 7 bases. This CDR3 spans 14 amino acids. V trimming: 8 bases; J trimming: 6 bases; junction bases outside the gene matches: 10. Germline V gene lookup returns CDR1 SNHLY and CDR2 FYNNEI. The CDR3 here is CASDFYRGPNEQFF. The DNA for the CDR3 is TGTGCCAGCGATTTCTACAGGGGTCCCAATGAGCAGTTCTTC.

This chain joins TRBV6-5 and TRBJ1-1; D gene uncertain. The CDR3 runs 13 residues. Germline-derived CDR1 and CDR2 are MNHEY and SVGAGI. Trimming took off 7 bases at V and 2 bases at J, with 11 bases between the two ends. The CDR3 nucleotides read TGTGCCAGCAACTTAGGGTATAACACTGAAGCTTTCTTT. It is translated as CASNLGYNTEAFF.

The chain joins TRBV5-1 to TRBJ2-7; no reliable D call. V gave up 7 bases and J gave up 0 bases, with 5 bases separating them. The germline V gene has CDR1 SGHRS and CDR2 YFSETQ. This CDR3 is 11 amino acids long. CDR3 sequence reads: CASSDSYEQYF. CDR3 nucleotide sequence: TGCGCCAGCTCCGACTCCTACGAGCAGTACTTC.

The rearrangement joins TRBV10-3 to TRBJ1-1, with 7 bases fitting TRBD1. CDR3 length: 13 residues. The germline V gene has CDR1 ENHRY and CDR2 SYGVKD. J gave up 2 bases and V 10 bases, and 7 bases lay outside the gene matches. The CDR3 sequence: CATKGTANTEAFF. The CDR3 DNA reads as TGTGCCACGAAGGGGACAGCAAACACTGAAGCTTTCTTT.

The chain links TRBV27 to TRBJ1-1; the match to TRBD1 covers 11 bases. This CDR3 has 16 residues. Germline V gene lookup returns CDR1 MNHEY and CDR2 SMNVEV (reference sequence). With V trimmed by 5 bases and J by 2 bases, 7 bases remained unmatched. CDR3 protein: CASSRGQGAFNTEAFF. The CDR3 DNA reads TGTGCCAGCAGTCGTGGACAGGGGGCGTTTAACACTGAAGCTTTCTTT.

This chain joins TRBV19 and TRBJ1-1; 7 bases fit TRBD1. This CDR3 has 14 residues. The germline V gene encodes CDR1 LNHDA and CDR2 SQIVND (reference sequence). V trimming: 7 bases; J trimming: 1 base; junction bases outside the gene matches: 6. CDR3 coding DNA: TGTGCCAGTACCACCGGGACAGCGAACACTGAAGCTTTCTTT. Translated, it gives CASTTGTANTEAFF. The variable domain in full, with the rest retrieved from reference TRBV19 and TRBJ1-1, is DGGITQSPKYLFRKEGQNVTLSCEQNLNHDAMYWYRQDPGQGLRLIYYSQIVNDFQKGDIAEGYSVSREKKESFPLTVTSAQKNPTAFYLCASTTGTANTEAFFGQGTRLTVV.

This sequence joins TRBV7-6 and TRBJ2-3; 11 nucleotides agree with TRBD2. Per germline, CDR1 SGHVS and CDR2 FNYEAQ. The CDR3 totals 20 residues. V shed 1 base and J 0 bases; nucleotides not matched to a gene: 12. The CDR3 loop is CASSLGMTSGVASSTDTQYF. The CDR3 DNA reads as TGTGCCAGCAGCTTAGGGATGACTAGCGGGGTTGCATCTAGCACAGATACGCAGTATTTT.